The next 8 T cell receptor beta chains were all read from a single sample in a study of T cell responses to AZD1222 COVID-19 vaccine. Measured with immunoSEQ multiplex PCR; TCRdb has only the in-frame clones, and not every one. The sample has fewer than 200,000 clones; about 91% are singletons. The sequencing used peripheral blood, collected on day 0 of MenACWY control vaccination. Every receptor here comes from an adult in good health.

This chain uses TRBV7-2 with TRBJ2-2; D is unclear. The germline V gene has CDR1 SGHTA and CDR2 FQGNSA. CDR3 size: 15 residues. Trimming took off 1 base at V and 1 base at J, with 7 bases between the two ends. CDR3 loop: CASSLEHRNTGELFF. In nucleotides, the CDR3 is TGTGCCAGCAGCTTAGAGCACAGGAACACCGGGGAGCTGTTTTTT.

The chain is built from TRBV6-6 and TRBJ2-7; possibly TRBD2 for D (5 bases). This CDR3 spans 15 amino acids. V gave up 0 bases and J gave up 0 bases, with 9 bases separating them. Germline loops: CDR1 MNHNY, CDR2 SVGAGI (reference sequence). CDR3 DNA sequence: TGTGCCAGCAGTTACTCGGAGGCGGTCTCCTACGAGCAGTACTTC. Translation gives CASSYSEAVSYEQYF.

The chain links TRBV5-4 to TRBJ1-3; D is possibly TRBD1 (5 bases). CDR1 is SGHNT and CDR2 is YYREEE in the germline V gene (reference sequence). The CDR3 is 13 residues long. Trimming left V 4 bases short and J 8 bases short, with 13 bases between. In DNA, the CDR3 is TGTGCCAGCAGCAGGCAGGGAGGGCACACCATATATTTT. This gives the protein CASSRQGGHTIYF.

The CDR3 nucleotides are TGTGCCATCAGCCAAGGGAACACTGAAGCTTTCTTT. Its protein product is CAISQGNTEAFF. The chain recombines TRBV10-3 with TRBJ1-1; D uncertain. The V gene's germline CDR1 is ENHRY and CDR2 SYGVKD. CDR3 size: 12 residues. Trimming pared 6 bases from V and 1 base from J, leaving 6 bases between.

The chain couples TRBV27 to TRBJ1-2, with 7 nucleotides matching TRBD1. Germline-derived CDR1 and CDR2 are MNHEY and SMNVEV (reference sequence). After removal of 5 bases from V and 8 bases from J, the junction contained 17 bases not matched to a gene. This CDR3 contains 16 residues. CDR3 residues: CASSPQANTGVGGYTF. In DNA form, the CDR3 reads TGTGCCAGCAGTCCCCAGGCCAACACAGGGGTAGGAGGCTACACCTTC.

This clone was observed a single time. The chain joins TRBV30 to TRBJ2-3; D is perhaps TRBD1 or TRBD2 (6 bases each). Trimming pared 0 bases from V and 0 bases from J, leaving 10 bases between. This CDR3 has 15 amino acids. CDR1 is GTSNPN, CDR2 SVGIG, per germline (reference sequence). The CDR3 is CAWSVGGPSTDTQYF. DNA of the CDR3: TGTGCCTGGAGTGTAGGGGGGCCTAGCACAGATACGCAGTATTTT.

J is TRBJ1-2 and V is TRBV3-1 (or the pseudogene TRBV3-2), with 7 bases matching TRBD1. The CDR3 contains 13 residues. J lost 5 bases, V lost 5 bases, and 5 bases had no gene match. In germline, CDR1 is LGHDT, CDR2 YNNKEL (reference sequence). CDR3 DNA sequence: TGTGCCAGCAGCTCTGACAGGGAATATGGCTACACCTTC. This sequence encodes CASSSDREYGYTF.

The gene calls are TRBV7-3 and TRBJ2-3; 8 nucleotides match TRBD2. The germline CDR1 and CDR2 sequences are SGHTA and FQGTGA. This CDR3 is built from 16 residues. The V and J ends lost 0 bases and 1 base, in that order; junction bases with no gene match: 3. CDR3 in amino acids: CASSLTLSGGTDTQYF. The CDR3 DNA is TGTGCCAGCAGCTTAACTCTTAGCGGGGGCACAGATACGCAGTATTTT. The variable domain in full, completed from reference TRBV7-3 and TRBJ2-3, reads GAGVSQTPSNKVTEKGKYVELRCDPISGHTALYWYRQSLGQGPEFLIYFQGTGAADDSGLPNDRFFAVRPEGSVSTLKIQRTERGDSAVYLCASSLTLSGGTDTQYFGPGTRLTVL.